The 2 T cell receptor beta chains listed next were all sequenced from one sample in a study of blood T cell repertoires in COVID-19. TCRdb keeps only in-frame clones here, not all; method: immunoSEQ multiplex PCR. The sample holds 190,000 or so clones, 80% to 90% seen once. Material: peripheral blood. The receptors originated from a man in his 60s who had recovered from COVID-19.

This chain links TRBV13 with TRBJ1-1; the match to TRBD1 covers 8 bases. The CDR3 is 14 residues long. V shed 3 bases and J 1 base; nucleotides not matched to a gene: 1. Germline values: CDR1 PRHDT, CDR2 FYEKMQ (reference sequence). CDR3 loop: CASSLGQENTEAFF. In nucleotides, the CDR3 is TGTGCCAGCAGCTTGGGACAGGAGAACACTGAAGCTTTCTTT.

The chain links TRBV25-1 to TRBJ1-5, with 11 bases aligning to TRBD1. The CDR3 consists of 15 residues. Per the germline V gene, CDR1 is MGHDK and CDR2 is SYGVNS. V lost 8 bases, J lost 3 bases, and 6 bases stayed unmatched. The CDR3 DNA sequence: TGTGCCAGCCAAAGGACAGGGGGCCCCAATCAGCCCCAGCATTTT. Its protein is CASQRTGGPNQPQHF.